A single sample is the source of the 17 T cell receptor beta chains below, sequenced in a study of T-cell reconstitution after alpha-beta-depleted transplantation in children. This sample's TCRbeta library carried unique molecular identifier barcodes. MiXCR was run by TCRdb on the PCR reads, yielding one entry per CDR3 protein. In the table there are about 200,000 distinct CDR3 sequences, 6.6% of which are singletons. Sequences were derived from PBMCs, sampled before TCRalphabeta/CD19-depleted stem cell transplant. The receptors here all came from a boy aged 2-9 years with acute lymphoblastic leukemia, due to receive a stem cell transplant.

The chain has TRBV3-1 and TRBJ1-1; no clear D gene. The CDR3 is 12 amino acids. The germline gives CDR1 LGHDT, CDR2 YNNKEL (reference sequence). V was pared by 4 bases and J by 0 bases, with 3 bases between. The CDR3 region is CASSRMNTEAFF. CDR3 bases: TGTGCCAGCAGCCGAATGAACACTGAAGCTTTCTTT.

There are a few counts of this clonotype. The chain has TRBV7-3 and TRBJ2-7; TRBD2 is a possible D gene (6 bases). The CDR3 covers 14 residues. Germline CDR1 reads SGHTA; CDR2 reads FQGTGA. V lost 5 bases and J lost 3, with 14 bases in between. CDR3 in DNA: TGTGCCAGCAGCCATACGCCGGGGGACTACGAGCAGTACTTC. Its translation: CASSHTPGDYEQYF.

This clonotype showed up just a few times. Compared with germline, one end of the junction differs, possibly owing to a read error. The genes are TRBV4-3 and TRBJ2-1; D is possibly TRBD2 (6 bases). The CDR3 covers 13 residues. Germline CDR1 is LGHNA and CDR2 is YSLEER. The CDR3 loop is CASSQAERARLVF. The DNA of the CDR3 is TGCGCCAGCAGCCAAGCGGAGCGGGCTCGGCTAGTCTTC.

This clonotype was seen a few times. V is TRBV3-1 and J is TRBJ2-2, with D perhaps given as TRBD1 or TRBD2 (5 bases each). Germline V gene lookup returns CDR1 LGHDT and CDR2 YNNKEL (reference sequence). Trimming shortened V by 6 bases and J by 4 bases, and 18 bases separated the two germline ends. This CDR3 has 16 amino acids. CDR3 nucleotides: TGTGCCAGCAGGATATCCGGGACGCAAGGCACCGGGGAGCTGTTTTTT. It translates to CASRISGTQGTGELFF.

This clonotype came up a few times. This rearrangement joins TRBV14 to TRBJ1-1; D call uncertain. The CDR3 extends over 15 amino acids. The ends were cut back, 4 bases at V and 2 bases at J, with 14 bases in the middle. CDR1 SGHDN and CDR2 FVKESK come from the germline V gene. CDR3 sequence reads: CASSRSIVGNTEAFF. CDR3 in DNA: TGTGCCAGCAGCCGATCAATCGTTGGAAACACTGAAGCTTTCTTT.

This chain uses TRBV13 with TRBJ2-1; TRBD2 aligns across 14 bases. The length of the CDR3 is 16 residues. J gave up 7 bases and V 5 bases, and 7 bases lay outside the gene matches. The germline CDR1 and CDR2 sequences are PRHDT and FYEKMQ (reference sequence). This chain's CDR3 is CASSHGTSGRKNEQFF. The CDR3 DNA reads TGTGCCAGCAGCCATGGGACTAGCGGGAGAAAGAATGAGCAGTTCTTC.

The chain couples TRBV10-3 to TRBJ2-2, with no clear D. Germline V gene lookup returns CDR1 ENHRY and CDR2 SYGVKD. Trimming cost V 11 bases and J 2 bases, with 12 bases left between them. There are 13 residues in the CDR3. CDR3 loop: CAHQKSNTGELFF. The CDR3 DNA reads TGTGCCCATCAGAAATCAAACACCGGGGAGCTGTTTTTT.

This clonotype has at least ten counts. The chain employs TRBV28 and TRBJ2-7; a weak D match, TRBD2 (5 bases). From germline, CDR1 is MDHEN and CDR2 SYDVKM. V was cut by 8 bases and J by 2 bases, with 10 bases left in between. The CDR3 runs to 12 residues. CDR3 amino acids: CASEGEAYEQYF. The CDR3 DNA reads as TGTGCCAGCGAGGGTGAAGCCTACGAGCAGTACTTC. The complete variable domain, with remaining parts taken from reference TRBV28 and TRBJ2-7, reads DVKVTQSSRYLVKRTGEKVFLECVQDMDHENMFWYRQDPGLGLRLIYFSYDVKMKEKGDIPEGYSVSREKKERFSLILESASTNQTSMYLCASEGEAYEQYFGPGTRLTVT.

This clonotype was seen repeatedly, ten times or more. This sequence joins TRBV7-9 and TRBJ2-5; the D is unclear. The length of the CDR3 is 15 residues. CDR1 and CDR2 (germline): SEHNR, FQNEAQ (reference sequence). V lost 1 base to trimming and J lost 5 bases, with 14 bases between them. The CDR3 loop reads CASSLVLTFRETQYF. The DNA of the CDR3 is TGTGCCAGCAGCTTAGTACTGACATTCAGGGAGACCCAGTACTTC.

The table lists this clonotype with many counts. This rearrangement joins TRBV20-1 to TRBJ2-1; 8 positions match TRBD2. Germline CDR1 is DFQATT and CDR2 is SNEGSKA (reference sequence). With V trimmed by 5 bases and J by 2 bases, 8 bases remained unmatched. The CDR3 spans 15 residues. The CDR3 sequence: CSARSGGTTYNEQFF. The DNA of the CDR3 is TGCAGTGCTCGAAGCGGGGGCACAACCTACAATGAGCAGTTCTTC.

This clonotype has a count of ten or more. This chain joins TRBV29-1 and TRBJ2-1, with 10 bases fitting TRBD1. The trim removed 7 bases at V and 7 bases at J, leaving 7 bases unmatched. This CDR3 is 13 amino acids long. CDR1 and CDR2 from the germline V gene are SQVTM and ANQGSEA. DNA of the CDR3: TGCAGCGGACAGGGGGCCCCGGAGAATGAGCAGTTCTTC. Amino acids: CSGQGAPENEQFF.

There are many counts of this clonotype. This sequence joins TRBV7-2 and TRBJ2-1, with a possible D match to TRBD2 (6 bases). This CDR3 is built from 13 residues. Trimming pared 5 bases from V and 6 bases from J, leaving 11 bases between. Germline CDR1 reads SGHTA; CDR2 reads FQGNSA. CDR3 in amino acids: CASSQGLPNEQFF. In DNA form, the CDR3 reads TGTGCCAGCAGCCAGGGACTCCCCAATGAGCAGTTCTTC.

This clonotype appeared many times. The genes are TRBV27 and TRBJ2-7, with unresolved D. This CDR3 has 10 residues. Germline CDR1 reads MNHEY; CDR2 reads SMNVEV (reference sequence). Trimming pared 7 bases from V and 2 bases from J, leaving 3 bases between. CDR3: CASTPYEQYF. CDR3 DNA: TGTGCCAGCACCCCCTACGAGCAGTACTTC.

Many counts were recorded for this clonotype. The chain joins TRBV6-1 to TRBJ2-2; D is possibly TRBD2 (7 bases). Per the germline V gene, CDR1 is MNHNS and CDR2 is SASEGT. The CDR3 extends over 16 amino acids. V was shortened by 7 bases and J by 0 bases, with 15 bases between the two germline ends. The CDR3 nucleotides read TGTGCCAGCAAGATGGGGGGGCCCCCGAACACCGGGGAGCTGTTTTTT. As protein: CASKMGGPPNTGELFF.

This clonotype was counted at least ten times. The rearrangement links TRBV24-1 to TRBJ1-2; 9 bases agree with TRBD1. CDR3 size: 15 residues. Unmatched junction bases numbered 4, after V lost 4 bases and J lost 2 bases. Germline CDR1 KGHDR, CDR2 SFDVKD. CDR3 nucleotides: TGTGCCACCAGTGAGGCGGGGACAGGGAACTATGGCTACACCTTC. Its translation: CATSEAGTGNYGYTF.

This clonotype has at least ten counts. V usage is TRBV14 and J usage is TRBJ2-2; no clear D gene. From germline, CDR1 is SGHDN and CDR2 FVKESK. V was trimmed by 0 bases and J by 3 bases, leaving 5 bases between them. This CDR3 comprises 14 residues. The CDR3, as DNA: TGTGCCAGCAGCCAAGAACAGTACACCGGGGAGCTGTTTTTT. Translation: CASSQEQYTGELFF.

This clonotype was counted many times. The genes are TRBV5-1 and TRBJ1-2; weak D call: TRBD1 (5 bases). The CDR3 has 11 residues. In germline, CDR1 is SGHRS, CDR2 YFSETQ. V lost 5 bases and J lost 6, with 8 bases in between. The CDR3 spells CASSRGDGYTF. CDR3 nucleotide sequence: TGCGCCAGCAGTAGAGGGGATGGCTACACCTTC.